These 5 T cell receptor beta chains were all obtained from the same sample, sequenced in a study of blood T cell repertoires in COVID-19. Profiled with immunoSEQ multiplex PCR; TCRdb holds only in-frame clones, not every one. The sample gives under 350,000 clones, about nine tenths of which show up once; more than 1.5% is in the top ten. The source material was PBMCs or T cells enriched from blood (not recorded which). The source of these receptors is a woman aged 55-69 years who had recovered from COVID-19.

The chain carries TRBV2 and TRBJ1-4, with a weak D call TRBD1 (5 bases). Between the trimmed V and J ends, which lost 3 bases and 5 bases, there was a span of 16 bases. The germline CDR1 and CDR2 sequences are SNHLY and FYNNEI. The CDR3 is 16 amino acids. The chain's CDR3 is CASSEVVGGANEKLFF. CDR3 nucleotides: TGTGCCAGCAGTGAGGTGGTGGGCGGGGCGAATGAAAAACTGTTTTTT.

The chain recombines TRBV12-2 with TRBJ1-4; TRBD1, the table's D call, was not compared with the DNA. TRBV12-2 is a pseudogene locus. The CDR3 covers 17 residues. The CDR3, as DNA: TGTGCAAGTCGCGTCGGGGACAGGGTGAGAACTAATGAAAAACTGTTTTTT. It yields the protein CASRVGDRVRTNEKLFF.

V and J are TRBV10-3 and TRBJ2-7; maybe TRBD1 (6 bases). V was clipped by 4 bases and J by 3 bases, with 7 bases between them. The germline V gene encodes CDR1 ENHRY and CDR2 SYGVKD. The length of the CDR3 is 12 residues. CDR3 region: CAISVQGYEQYF. The CDR3 bases are TGTGCCATCAGTGTACAGGGCTACGAGCAGTACTTC.

This chain joins TRBV15 and TRBJ2-1; D ambiguous. CDR1 and CDR2 from the germline V gene are LNHNV and YYDKDF (reference sequence). CDR3 length: 14 amino acids. With 0 bases removed from V and 5 bases from J, the gap between germline ends came to 8 bases. The CDR3 nucleotides read TGTGCCACCAGCAGAGATGTACTAAACAATGAGCAGTTCTTC. It codes for CATSRDVLNNEQFF.

J is TRBJ2-1 and V is TRBV10-2, with 7 bases that match TRBD1. CDR1 is WSHSY and CDR2 is SAAADI in the germline V gene. V shed 2 bases, J shed 4 bases, and the junction held 17 bases outside the gene matches. The CDR3 runs to 19 residues. CDR3 region: CASSEAPLTGLGSYNEQFF. CDR3 nucleotide sequence: TGCGCCAGCAGTGAGGCCCCCCTGACAGGGCTGGGGTCTTACAATGAGCAGTTCTTC.